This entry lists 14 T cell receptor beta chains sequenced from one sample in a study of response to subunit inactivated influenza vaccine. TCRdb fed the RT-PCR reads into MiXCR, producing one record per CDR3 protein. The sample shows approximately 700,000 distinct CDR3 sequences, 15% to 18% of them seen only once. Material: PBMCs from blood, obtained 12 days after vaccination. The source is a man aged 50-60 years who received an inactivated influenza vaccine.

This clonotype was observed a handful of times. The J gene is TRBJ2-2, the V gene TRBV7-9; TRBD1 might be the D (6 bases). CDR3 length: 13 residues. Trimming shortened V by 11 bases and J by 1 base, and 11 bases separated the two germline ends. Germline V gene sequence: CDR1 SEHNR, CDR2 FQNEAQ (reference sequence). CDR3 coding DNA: TGTGCCCCCCCAGGGGAGAACACCGGGGAGCTGTTTTTT. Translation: CAPPGENTGELFF.

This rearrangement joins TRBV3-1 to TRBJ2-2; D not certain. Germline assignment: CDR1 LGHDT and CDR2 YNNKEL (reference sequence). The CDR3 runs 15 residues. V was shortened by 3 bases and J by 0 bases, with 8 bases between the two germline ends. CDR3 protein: CASSHRTTNTGELFF. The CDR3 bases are TGTGCCAGCAGCCACCGGACCACGAACACCGGGGAGCTGTTTTTT.

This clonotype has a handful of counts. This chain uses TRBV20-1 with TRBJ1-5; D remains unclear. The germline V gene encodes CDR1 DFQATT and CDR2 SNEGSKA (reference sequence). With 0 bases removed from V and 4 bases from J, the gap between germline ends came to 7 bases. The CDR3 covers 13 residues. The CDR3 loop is CSARETENQPQHF. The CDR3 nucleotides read TGCAGTGCTAGAGAAACGGAAAATCAGCCCCAGCATTTT.

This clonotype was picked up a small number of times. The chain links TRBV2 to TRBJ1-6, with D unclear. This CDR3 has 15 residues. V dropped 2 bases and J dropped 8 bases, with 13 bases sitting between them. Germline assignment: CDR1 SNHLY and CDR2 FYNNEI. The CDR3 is CASSETASQYSPLHF. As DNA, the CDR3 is TGTGCCAGCAGTGAAACGGCCAGCCAATATTCACCCCTCCACTTT.

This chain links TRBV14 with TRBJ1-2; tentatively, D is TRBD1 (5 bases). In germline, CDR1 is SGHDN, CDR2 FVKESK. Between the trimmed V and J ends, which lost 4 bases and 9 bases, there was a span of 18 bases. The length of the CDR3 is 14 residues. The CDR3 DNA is TGTGCCAGCAGCCCCCTTGGCGGGGGATCAAGCTACACCTTC. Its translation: CASSPLGGGSSYTF.

The CDR3 here is CAWSVGTGGSGETQYF. The CDR3 DNA reads as TGTGCCTGGAGTGTAGGGACAGGGGGCTCTGGGGAGACCCAGTACTTC. The chain joins TRBV30 to TRBJ2-5; 12 nucleotides line up with TRBD1. The CDR3 is 16 residues long. CDR1 and CDR2 (germline): GTSNPN, SVGIG (reference sequence). Unmatched junction bases numbered 7, after V lost 0 bases and J lost 5 bases.

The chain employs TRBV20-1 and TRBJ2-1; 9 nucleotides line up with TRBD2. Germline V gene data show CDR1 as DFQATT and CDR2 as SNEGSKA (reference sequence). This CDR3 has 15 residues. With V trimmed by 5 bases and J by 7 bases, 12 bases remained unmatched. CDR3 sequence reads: CSAGGGLAGINEQFF. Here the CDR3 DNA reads TGCAGTGCTGGAGGAGGGCTAGCGGGAATAAATGAGCAGTTCTTC.

CDR3 in amino acids: CASGQVPGELFF. The CDR3 DNA sequence: TGCGCCAGCGGACAAGTCCCCGGGGAGCTGTTTTTT. This chain joins TRBV5-1 and TRBJ2-2; possible D gene TRBD1, 5 bases. The germline V and J ends were trimmed by 7 bases and 6 bases, with 10 bases remaining between them. The CDR3 runs 12 residues. CDR1 and CDR2 (germline): SGHRS, YFSETQ.

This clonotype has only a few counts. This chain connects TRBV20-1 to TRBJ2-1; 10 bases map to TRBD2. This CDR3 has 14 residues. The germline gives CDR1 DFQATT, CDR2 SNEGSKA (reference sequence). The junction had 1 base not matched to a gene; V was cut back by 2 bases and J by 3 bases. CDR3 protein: CSARLAGVYNEQFF. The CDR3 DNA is TGCAGTGCTAGACTAGCGGGGGTCTACAATGAGCAGTTCTTC.

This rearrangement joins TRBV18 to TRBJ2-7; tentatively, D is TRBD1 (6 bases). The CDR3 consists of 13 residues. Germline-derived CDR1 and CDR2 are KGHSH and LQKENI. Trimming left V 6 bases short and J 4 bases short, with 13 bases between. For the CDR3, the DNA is TGTGCCAGCTCTCCCGACAGGTGGTACGAGCAGTACTTC. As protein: CASSPDRWYEQYF.

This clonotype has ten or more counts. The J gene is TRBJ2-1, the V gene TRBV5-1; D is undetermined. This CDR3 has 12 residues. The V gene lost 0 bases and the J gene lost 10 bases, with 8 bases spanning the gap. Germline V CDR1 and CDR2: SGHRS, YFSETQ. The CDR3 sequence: CASSLVLREQFF. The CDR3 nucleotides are TGCGCCAGCAGCTTGGTTCTCCGCGAGCAGTTCTTC.

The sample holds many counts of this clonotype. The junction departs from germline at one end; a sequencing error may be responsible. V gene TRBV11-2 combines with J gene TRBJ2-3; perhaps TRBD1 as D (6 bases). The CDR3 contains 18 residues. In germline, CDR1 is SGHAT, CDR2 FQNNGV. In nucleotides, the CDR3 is TGTGCCAGCCGCTTGAGACAGGCCCGTTGGACTAGCACAGATACGCAGTATTTT. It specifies CASRLRQARWTSTDTQYF.

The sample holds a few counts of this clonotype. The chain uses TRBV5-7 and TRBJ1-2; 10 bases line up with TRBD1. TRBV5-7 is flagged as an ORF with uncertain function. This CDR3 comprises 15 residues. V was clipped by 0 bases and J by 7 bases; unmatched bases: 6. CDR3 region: CASSLEGQGEFGYTF. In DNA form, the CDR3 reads TGTGCCAGCAGCTTGGAAGGACAGGGGGAGTTTGGCTACACCTTC.

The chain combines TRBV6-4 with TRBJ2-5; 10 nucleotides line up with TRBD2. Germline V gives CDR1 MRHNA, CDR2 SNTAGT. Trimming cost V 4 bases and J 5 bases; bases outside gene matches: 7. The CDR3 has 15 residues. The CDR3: CASSASGGLRETQYF. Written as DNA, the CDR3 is TGTGCCAGCAGTGCTAGCGGGGGCCTCCGGGAGACCCAGTACTTC.